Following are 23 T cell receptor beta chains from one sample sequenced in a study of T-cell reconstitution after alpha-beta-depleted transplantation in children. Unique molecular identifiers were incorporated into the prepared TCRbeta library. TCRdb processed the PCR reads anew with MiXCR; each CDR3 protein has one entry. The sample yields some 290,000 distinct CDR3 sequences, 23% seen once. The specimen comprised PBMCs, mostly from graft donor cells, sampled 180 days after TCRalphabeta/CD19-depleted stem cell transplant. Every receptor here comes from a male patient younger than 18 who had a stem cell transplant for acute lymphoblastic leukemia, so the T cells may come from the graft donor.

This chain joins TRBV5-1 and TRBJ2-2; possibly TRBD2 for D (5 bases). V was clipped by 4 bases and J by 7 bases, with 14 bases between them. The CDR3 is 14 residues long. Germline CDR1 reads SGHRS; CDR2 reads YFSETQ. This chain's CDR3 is CASSQSGDDGELFF. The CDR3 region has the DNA TGCGCCAGCAGCCAGTCCGGGGATGACGGGGAGCTGTTTTTT.

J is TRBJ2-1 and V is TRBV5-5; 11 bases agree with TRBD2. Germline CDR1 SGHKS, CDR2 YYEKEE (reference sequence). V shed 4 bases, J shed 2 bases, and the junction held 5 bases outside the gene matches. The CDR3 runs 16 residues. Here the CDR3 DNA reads TGTGCCAGCAGCCCATTTAGCGGGAGGGCCTACAATGAGCAGTTCTTC. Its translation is CASSPFSGRAYNEQFF.

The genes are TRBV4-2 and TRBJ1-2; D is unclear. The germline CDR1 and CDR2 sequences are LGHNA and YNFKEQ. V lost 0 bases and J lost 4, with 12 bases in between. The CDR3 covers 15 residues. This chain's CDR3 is CASSQDRRLSYGYTF. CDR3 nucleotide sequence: TGTGCCAGCAGCCAAGATCGGAGACTTAGCTATGGCTACACCTTC.

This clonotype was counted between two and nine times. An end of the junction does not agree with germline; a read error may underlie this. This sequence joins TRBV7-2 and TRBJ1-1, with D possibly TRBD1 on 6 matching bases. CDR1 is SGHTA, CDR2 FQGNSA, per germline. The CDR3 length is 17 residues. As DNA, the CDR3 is TGTGCCAGCAGCCTAGCTACAGGGACTATCTTAAACACTGAAGCTTTCTTT. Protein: CASSLATGTILNTEAFF. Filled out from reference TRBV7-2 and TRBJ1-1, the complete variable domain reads GAGVSQSPSNKVTEKGKDVELRCDPISGHTALYWYRQSLGQGLEFLIYFQGNSAPDKSGLPSDRFSAERTGGSVSTLTIQRTQQEDSAVYLCASSLATGTILNTEAFFGQGTRLTVV.

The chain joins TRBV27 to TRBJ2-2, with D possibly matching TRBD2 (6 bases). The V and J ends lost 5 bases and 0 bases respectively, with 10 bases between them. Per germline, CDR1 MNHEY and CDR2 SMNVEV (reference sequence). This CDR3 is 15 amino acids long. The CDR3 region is CASSARLANTGELFF. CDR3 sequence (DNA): TGTGCCAGCAGTGCCAGACTAGCGAACACCGGGGAGCTGTTTTTT.

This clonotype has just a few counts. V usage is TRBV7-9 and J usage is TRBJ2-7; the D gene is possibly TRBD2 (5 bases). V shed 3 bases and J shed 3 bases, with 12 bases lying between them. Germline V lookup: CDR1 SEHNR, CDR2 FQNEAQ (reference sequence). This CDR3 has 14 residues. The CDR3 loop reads CASSFVEGLYEQYF. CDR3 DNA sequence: TGTGCCAGCAGCTTCGTTGAGGGTCTCTACGAGCAGTACTTC.

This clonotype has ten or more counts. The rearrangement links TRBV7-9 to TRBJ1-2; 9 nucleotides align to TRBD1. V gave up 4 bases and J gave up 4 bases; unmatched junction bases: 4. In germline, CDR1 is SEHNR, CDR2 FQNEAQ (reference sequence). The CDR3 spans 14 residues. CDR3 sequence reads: CASSSDRGSYGYTF. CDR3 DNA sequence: TGTGCCAGCAGCTCCGACAGGGGGAGCTATGGCTACACCTTC.

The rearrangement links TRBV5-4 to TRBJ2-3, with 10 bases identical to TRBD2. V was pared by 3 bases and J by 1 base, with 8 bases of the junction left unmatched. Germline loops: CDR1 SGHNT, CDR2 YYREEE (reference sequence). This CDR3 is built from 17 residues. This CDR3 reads CASSSYRTSGRTDTQYF. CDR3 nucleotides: TGTGCCAGCAGCTCCTACAGGACTAGCGGACGCACAGATACGCAGTATTTT.

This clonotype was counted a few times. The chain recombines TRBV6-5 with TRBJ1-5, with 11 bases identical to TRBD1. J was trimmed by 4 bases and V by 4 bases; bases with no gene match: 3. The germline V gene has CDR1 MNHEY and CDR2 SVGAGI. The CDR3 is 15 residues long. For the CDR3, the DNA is TGTGCCAGCAGTTCGGGACAGGGGGTGAATCAGCCCCAGCATTTT. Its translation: CASSSGQGVNQPQHF.

The CDR3 bases are TGTGCCAGCAGCCAAGGTTTAGCGGAACCCTACGAGCAGTACTTC. This gives the protein CASSQGLAEPYEQYF. This chain joins TRBV3-1 and TRBJ2-7; TRBD2 is a possible D gene (6 bases). Germline CDR1 reads LGHDT; CDR2 reads YNNKEL (reference sequence). The V gene lost 1 base and the J gene lost 2 bases, with 12 bases spanning the gap. This CDR3 has 15 amino acids.

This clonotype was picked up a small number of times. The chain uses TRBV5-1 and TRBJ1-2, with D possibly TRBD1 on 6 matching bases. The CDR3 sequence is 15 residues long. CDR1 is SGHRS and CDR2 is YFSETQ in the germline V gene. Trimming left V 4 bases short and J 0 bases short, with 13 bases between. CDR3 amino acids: CASSLRTVTNYGYTF. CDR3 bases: TGCGCCAGCAGCCTCCGGACAGTTACTAACTATGGCTACACCTTC. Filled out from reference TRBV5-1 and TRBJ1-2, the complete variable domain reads KAGVTQTPRYLIKTRGQQVTLSCSPISGHRSVSWYQQTPGQGLQFLFEYFSETQRNKGNFPGRFSGRQFSNSRSEMNVSTLELGDSALYLCASSLRTVTNYGYTFGSGTRLTVV.

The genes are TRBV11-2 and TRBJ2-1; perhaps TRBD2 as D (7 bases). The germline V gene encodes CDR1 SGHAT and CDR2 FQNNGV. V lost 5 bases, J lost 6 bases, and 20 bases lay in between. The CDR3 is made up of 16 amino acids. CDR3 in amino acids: CASSPARGRGGNEQFF. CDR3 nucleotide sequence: TGTGCCAGCAGCCCCGCGCGGGGTAGGGGGGGCAATGAGCAGTTCTTC.

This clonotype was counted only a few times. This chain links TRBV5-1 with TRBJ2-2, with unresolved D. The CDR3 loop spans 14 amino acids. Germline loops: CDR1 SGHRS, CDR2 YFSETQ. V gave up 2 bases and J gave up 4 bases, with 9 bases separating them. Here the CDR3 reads CASSLKGRTGELFF. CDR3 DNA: TGCGCCAGCAGCTTAAAGGGTCGCACCGGGGAGCTGTTTTTT. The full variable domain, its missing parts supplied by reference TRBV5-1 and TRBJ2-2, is KAGVTQTPRYLIKTRGQQVTLSCSPISGHRSVSWYQQTPGQGLQFLFEYFSETQRNKGNFPGRFSGRQFSNSRSEMNVSTLELGDSALYLCASSLKGRTGELFFGEGSRLTVL.

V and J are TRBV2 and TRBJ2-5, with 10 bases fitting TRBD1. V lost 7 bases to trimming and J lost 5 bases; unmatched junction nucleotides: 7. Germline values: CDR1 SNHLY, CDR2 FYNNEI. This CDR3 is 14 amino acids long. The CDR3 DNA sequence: TGTGCCAGCATCCGGGACAGGGGTGAGGAGACCCAGTACTTC. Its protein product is CASIRDRGEETQYF.

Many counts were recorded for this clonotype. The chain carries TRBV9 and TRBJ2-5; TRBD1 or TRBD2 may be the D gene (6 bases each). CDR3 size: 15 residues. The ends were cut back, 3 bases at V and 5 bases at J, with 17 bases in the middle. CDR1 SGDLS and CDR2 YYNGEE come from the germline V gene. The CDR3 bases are TGTGCCAGCAGCGAGCAGGGGATTCGGGGGGAGACCCAGTACTTC. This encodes CASSEQGIRGETQYF.

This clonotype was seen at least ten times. CDR3 DNA: TGCAGTGCTAGAGGGGGGACAGGGTTAAGCTATGGCTACACCTTC. Amino acid sequence: CSARGGTGLSYGYTF. The gene calls are TRBV20-1 and TRBJ1-2; 9 nucleotides align to TRBD1. V shed 1 base and J 4 bases; nucleotides not matched to a gene: 7. CDR3 size: 15 residues. Germline V gene sequence: CDR1 DFQATT, CDR2 SNEGSKA (reference sequence).

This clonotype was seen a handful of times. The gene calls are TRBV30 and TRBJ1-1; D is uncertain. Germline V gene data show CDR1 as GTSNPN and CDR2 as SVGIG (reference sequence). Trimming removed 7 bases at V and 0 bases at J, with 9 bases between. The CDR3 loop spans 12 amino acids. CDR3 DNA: TGTGCCTACCTACAAATGAACACTGAAGCTTTCTTT. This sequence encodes CAYLQMNTEAFF.

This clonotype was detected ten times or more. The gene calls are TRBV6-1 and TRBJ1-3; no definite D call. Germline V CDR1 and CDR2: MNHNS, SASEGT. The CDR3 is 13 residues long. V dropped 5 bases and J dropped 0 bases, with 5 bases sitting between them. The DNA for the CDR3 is TGTGCCAGCAGTAGGGACTCTGGAAACACCATATATTTT. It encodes CASSRDSGNTIYF.

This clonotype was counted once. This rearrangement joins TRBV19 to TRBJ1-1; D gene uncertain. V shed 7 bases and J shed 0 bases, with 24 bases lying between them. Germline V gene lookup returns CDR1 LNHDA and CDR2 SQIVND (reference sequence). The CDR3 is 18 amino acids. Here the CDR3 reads CASIELRAGPDMNTEAFF. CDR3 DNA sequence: TGTGCCAGTATAGAGCTTCGCGCGGGCCCGGATATGAACACTGAAGCTTTCTTT.

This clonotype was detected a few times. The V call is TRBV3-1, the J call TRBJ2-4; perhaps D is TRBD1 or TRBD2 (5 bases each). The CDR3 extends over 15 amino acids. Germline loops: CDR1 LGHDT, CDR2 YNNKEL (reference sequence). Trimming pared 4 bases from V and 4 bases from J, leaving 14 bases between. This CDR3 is CASSPERGRKNIQYF. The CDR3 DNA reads TGTGCCAGCAGCCCTGAGAGGGGACGGAAAAACATTCAGTACTTC. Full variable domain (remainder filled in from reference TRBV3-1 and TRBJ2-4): DTAVSQTPKYLVTQMGNDKSIKCEQNLGHDTMYWYKQDSKKFLKIMFSYNNKELIINETVPNRFSPKSPDKAHLNLHINSLELGDSAVYFCASSPERGRKNIQYFGAGTRLSVL.

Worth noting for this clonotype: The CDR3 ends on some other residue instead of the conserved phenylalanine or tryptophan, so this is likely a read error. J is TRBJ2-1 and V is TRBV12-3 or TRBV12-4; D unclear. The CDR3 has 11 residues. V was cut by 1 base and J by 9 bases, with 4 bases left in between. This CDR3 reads CASSLGGEQFI. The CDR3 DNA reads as TGTGCCAGCAGTTTAGGAGGTGAGCAGTTCATC.

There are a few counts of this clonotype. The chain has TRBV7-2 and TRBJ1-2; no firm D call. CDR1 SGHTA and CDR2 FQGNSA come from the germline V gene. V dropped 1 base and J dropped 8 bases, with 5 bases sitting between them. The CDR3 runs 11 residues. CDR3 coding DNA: TGTGCCAGCAGCTTAGTGCGGGGCTACACCTTC. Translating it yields CASSLVRGYTF.

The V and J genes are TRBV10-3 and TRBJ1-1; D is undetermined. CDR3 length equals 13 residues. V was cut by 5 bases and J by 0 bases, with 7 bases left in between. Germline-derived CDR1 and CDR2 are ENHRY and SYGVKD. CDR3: CAISPGVNTEAFF. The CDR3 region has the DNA TGTGCCATCAGTCCCGGAGTGAACACTGAAGCTTTCTTT.